The sequence of this TCR beta chain was determined in a study of shared clonotypes between healthy human individuals (dated by TCRdb to 2020 to 2021). In the study overall: The cohort comprised a couple of women and a few men aged 18 to 49 years. For each donor, CD4 naive and CD4 memory were each run on three plates, CD8 naive on two plates, and CD8 memory on one plate. Per donor, leukapheresis produced somewhere between about 0.85 and 9.5 billion PBMCs. Libraries were prepared and TCR repertoires were sequenced by different laboratories using diverse techniques, in order to increase sequencing depth and limit assay-specific biases. To estimate repertoire size and how much clonotype sharing occurs between individuals, the study deeply sequenced the blood TCR repertoires of five or six healthy adults. Summary of the overall study and its limitations: Even with the large sequencing depth, rarefaction of the sorted-subset datasets indicated that sequencing was incomplete. Higher generation probabilities were observed for clonotypes shared by all four sorted-subset donors than for non-shared clonotypes. Based on pairwise subsampling, the degree of clonotype sharing among donors was expected to be affected by sequencing depth. Sampling was limited to blood, and TCR repertoires in tissue likely differ from TCR repertoires in blood. Because the study included a small number of donors, the genetic and exposure-history diversity represented was limited. Larger estimated clonotype richness was generally found for naive subsets than for memory subsets. When a handful of donors were compared, the shared fraction of clonotypes was 5% to 6.5% for naive CD4, around 3.6% for naive CD8, about 2.5% for memory CD4, and 0.35% to 0.4% for memory CD8.

Using the deep immunoSEQ assay, TCR CDR3 regions were amplified from genomic DNA by multiplex PCR. Extracted genomic DNA from each cell subset was spread evenly across all wells of several immunoSEQ 96-well plates, with each plate serving as a replicate. For sorted subsets, each replicate PCR was loaded with roughly 200 ng genomic DNA, equivalent to about 33,000 T cell genomes. Purified libraries were quantified with a Qubit 3.0 fluorometer, sized on a Bioanalyzer 2100, and re-quantified with the KAPA Library Quantification kit. Each immunoSEQ 96-well plate was sequenced on its own single-read 150-cycle Illumina NextSeq 550 flow cell. Per the authors' processing: Because the immunoSEQ output held only junctional sequences and lacked quality scores, the filtering could not match the filtering applied to full-length reads. Sequences were annotated with PyIR, a Python wrapper for IgBLAST v1.9, and V/J genes and CDR3 were assigned using IMGT germline references. Any read was removed if the V/J assignment was weak (E-value above 1e-6), the CDR3 was missing, or the read contained stop codons, out-of-frame junctions, or ambiguous translated residues. V3J clonotypes were defined as sequences sharing the same inferred V gene, J gene, and CDR3 amino acid sequence. Percentage overlap between repertoires was computed as shared unique clonotypes divided by the size of the smaller repertoire. Repertoire richness was assessed with RTK rarefaction, the Chao1 estimator, and Recon v2.1 estimates of unobserved clonotypes. OLGA was used to compute generation probabilities for all TCRbeta clonotypes that the gDNA method yielded from a handful of donors. TCRdb stores this immuneACCESS table with in-frame sequences only. Part of the clones is absent; in the studies checked, under half of the shortfall reflects unresolved V genes, and no reason is known for the rest. Clone size and the V and J calls come from that table; the DNA yielded D and trimming. The sample profile shows some 2.1 million clones; over 85% of them were found once. The ten largest clones capture approximately 1.7% of the sample.

In regard to this clone: Its recognized antigen is unknown. Base qualities were left out, and no much larger clone turns up one base away.

The germline V gene supplies CDR1 SNHLY and CDR2 FYNNEI. From its cysteine to its phenylalanine, the CDR3 spans 15 amino acids. The read is trimmed to its CDR3 DNA, 45 bases read in frame from base 1. Trimming at the junction amounts to 2 bases on V and 11 bases on J, and the germline ends lie 21 bases apart. For the CD8 naive samples, CD45RO-negative cells were positively selected for CCR7, yielding a CD45RA+CCR7+ population from which TemRA cells were excluded. The donors were healthy, HIV-negative adults who had no recently reported acute infections or vaccinations. All donors were Caucasian adults living in Nashville, Tennessee, USA. Blood was obtained by leukapheresis, after which PBMCs were separated by Ficoll-Histopaque density gradient centrifugation and cryopreserved in liquid nitrogen vapor phase. Analytical flow cytometry was used to check the purity and quantity of every magnetically sorted T cell population. Genomic DNA was isolated from each sorted fraction and quantified by UV absorbance on a Nanodrop 2000c.

Sequenced: naive CD8+ T cells from PBMCs. This sample's cell subset or site label indicates: CD45RA+CCR7+. This sequence was found in a man between 18 and 29 years old in good health. Some clones in this sample may be carry-over from other donors' samples. The chain was built from TRBV2 and TRBJ1-1; possibly the D gene is TRBD1, per 5 matching bases. The DNA is as follows: TGTGCCAGCAGTGAAAAGAAGGCAGGGCGACCTCGGGCTTTCTTT. This codes for CASSEKKAGRPRAFF.